The 23 T cell receptor beta chains given below trace back to one sample, sequenced in a study of T cell clonality in common variable immunodeficiency. The protocol was immunoSEQ multiplex PCR, while the TCRdb copy is restricted to in-frame clones and leaves out a portion. The record shows 35,000 to 55,000 clones for this sample, with no singletons present. The sample taken for sequencing was peripheral blood mononuclear cells. The receptors shown here come from a person aged 18-69 years in good health.

This clone was counted at least ten times. The read gets to within 3 residues of the CDR3 end, and the germline J gene fills in the rest. The chain employs TRBV28 and TRBJ1-5; D gene unclear. Trimming pared 7 bases from V and 5 bases from J, leaving 15 bases between. CDR3 size: 14 residues. In germline, CDR1 is MDHEN, CDR2 SYDVKM. CDR3 in amino acids: CASTLLLIHQPQHF. The CDR3 DNA, read in part, is TGTGCCAGCACACTACTTTTAATCCATCAGCCC.

This clone occurred many times. The CDR3: CSGGTSGNNEQFF. The DNA read from the CDR3 is TGCAGCGGGGGGACTAGCGGGAACAATGAG. V gene TRBV20-1 combines with J gene TRBJ2-1, with 13 bases aligning to TRBD2. The read ends 3 residues early relative to the CDR3; the germline J gene fills the gap. The CDR3 has 13 amino acids. From germline, CDR1 is DFQATT and CDR2 SNEGSKA (reference sequence).

This clone was found many times. The CDR3 end lies 3 residues beyond the end of the read and is filled in from the germline J gene. The rearrangement uses TRBV5-1 and TRBJ1-2; 10 bases line up with TRBD1. Germline V gene lookup returns CDR1 SGHRS and CDR2 YFSETQ. The CDR3 has 15 amino acids. Incomplete CDR3 DNA: TGCGCCAGCAGCTCTGATACCGGGACAGGGGACGGC. Encoded protein: CASSSDTGTGDG. Given in full, the CDR3 is CASSSDTGTGDGYTF.

This clone was detected ten times or more. The CDR3 end is not reached by the read, which stops 3 residues before it; the germline J gene fills it in. The chain employs TRBV7-2 and TRBJ2-3; perhaps TRBD2 as D (6 bases). V was trimmed by 3 bases and J by 2 bases, leaving 12 bases between them. The germline V gene encodes CDR1 SGHTA and CDR2 FQGNSA. The CDR3 contains 15 residues. The CDR3 sequence is CASSLRLGSTDTQYF. CDR3 bases read: TGTGCCAGCAGCTTGAGACTAGGGTCCACAGATACG.

This clone was detected ten times or more. Coverage ceases 3 residues before the CDR3 finishes, and the germline J gene fills in the end. The genes are TRBV28 and TRBJ1-5; no definite D call. The length of the CDR3 is 13 residues. CDR1 MDHEN and CDR2 SYDVKM come from the germline V gene. The V end lost 7 bases, the J end lost 0 bases, and 7 bases lay between the germline ends. CDR3 amino acids: CASKLYSNQPQHF. The sequenced CDR3 bases are TGTGCCAGCAAATTGTATAGCAATCAGCCC.

This clone was detected a few times. The read ends 3 residues shy of where the CDR3 ends; the end is completed using the germline J gene. The chain uses TRBV7-2 and TRBJ2-4; D is ambiguous. This CDR3 contains 14 residues. Germline assignment: CDR1 SGHTA and CDR2 FQGNSA. CDR3 protein: CASSSLTRNYGQYF. The DNA read from the CDR3 is TGTGCCAGCAGCTCCCTAACTCGTAACTATGGT.

There are many counts of this clone. The junction departs from the called germline gene at one end, perhaps through a read error. The read falls 3 residues short of the CDR3 end, and the missing part is taken from the germline J gene. The chain is built from TRBV7-7 and TRBJ2-5, with 7 bases lining up with TRBD1. Germline V gives CDR1 SSHAT, CDR2 FNYEAQ (reference sequence). CDR3 size: 16 residues. CDR3 sequence reads: CASSLGSAGGQETQYF. Incomplete CDR3 DNA: TGTGCTAGCAGCTTAGGATCGGCAGGGGGCCAAGAGACC.

This clone was counted many times. The sequence runs out 3 residues before the end of the CDR3; the remainder is reconstructed from the germline J gene. V is TRBV20-1 and J is TRBJ2-3; 7 nucleotides align to TRBD1. From germline, CDR1 is DFQATT and CDR2 SNEGSKA (reference sequence). Trimming at V came to 6 bases and at J to 6 bases, leaving 15 bases not matched to a gene. This CDR3 comprises 15 residues. CDR3 DNA (partial): TGCAGTGCATCAATCGGGACAGTCTCCCTGGATACG. Translating gives CSASIGTVSLDT. The entire CDR3 is CSASIGTVSLDTQYF.

This clone came up many times. The read ends 3 residues shy of where the CDR3 ends; the end is completed using the germline J gene. The V and J genes are TRBV14 and TRBJ1-2; a possible D gene is TRBD1 (6 bases). V lost 4 bases, J lost 6 bases, and 15 bases lay in between. The CDR3 runs to 14 residues. CDR1 and CDR2 from the germline V gene are SGHDN and FVKESK. The CDR3 sequence is CASSRLAGADGYTF. The CDR3 bases that were read are TGTGCCAGCAGCCGCCTGGCGGGGGCGGATGGC.

This clone came up many times. The sequence runs out 3 residues before the end of the CDR3; the remainder is reconstructed from the germline J gene. V usage is TRBV28 and J usage is TRBJ2-5; no definite D call. Trimming took off 5 bases at V and 4 bases at J, with 11 bases between the two ends. Germline values: CDR1 MDHEN, CDR2 SYDVKM. The CDR3 spans 13 residues. Incomplete CDR3 DNA: TGTGCCAGCAGTAGTGAGATGCGAGAGACC. As protein: CASSSEMRET. The whole CDR3 region reads CASSSEMRETQYF.

At least ten counts were recorded for this clone. The CDR3 is cut off 3 residues early in the read; its end comes from the germline J gene. The gene calls are TRBV2 and TRBJ2-1; 13 bases fit TRBD2. The V gene end was trimmed by 5 bases and the J gene end by 1 base; junction bases not matched to a gene: 2. Germline CDR1 reads SNHLY; CDR2 reads FYNNEI. This CDR3 comprises 16 residues. The CDR3 loop is CASSPTSGGSYNEQFF. CDR3 DNA, as far as it was read: TGTGCCAGCAGTCCGACTAGCGGGGGGTCCTACAATGAG.

This clone has a count of ten or more. The read terminates 3 residues before the CDR3 end, so the remaining end is supplied by the germline J gene. The chain employs TRBV28 and TRBJ2-7; 13 positions agree with TRBD2. Germline CDR1 reads MDHEN; CDR2 reads SYDVKM. Losses at the gene ends were 6 bases for V and 5 bases for J; bases not matched to a gene: 16. The CDR3 has 18 amino acids. CDR3 protein: CASRKRTSGRVTSNEQYF. Incomplete CDR3 DNA: TGTGCCAGCAGGAAAAGGACTAGCGGGAGAGTAACATCCAACGAG. The full variable domain, rest sourced from reference TRBV28 and TRBJ2-7, is DVKVTQSSRYLVKRTGEKVFLECVQDMDHENMFWYRQDPGLGLRLIYFSYDVKMKEKGDIPEGYSVSREKKERFSLILESASTNQTSMYLCASRKRTSGRVTSNEQYFGPGTRLTVT.

This clone showed up just a few times. The read falls 3 residues short of the CDR3 end, and the missing part is taken from the germline J gene. The V and J genes are TRBV7-8 and TRBJ2-5; 10 bases are a match to TRBD2. The CDR3 spans 16 residues. From germline, CDR1 is SGHVS and CDR2 FQNEAQ. The ends lost 5 bases at V and 2 bases at J; junction bases unmatched: 8. CDR3 bases read: TGTGCCAGCAGCCAATTTCAACTAGCGGGGCAAGAGACC. It is translated as CASSQFQLAGQET. The complete CDR3 protein is CASSQFQLAGQETQYF.

This clone occurred many times. With the read ending 3 residues before the CDR3 end, the germline J gene is used to fill in that end. This chain connects TRBV2 to TRBJ1-4; TRBD1 matches at 7 bases. Germline CDR1 and CDR2: SNHLY and FYNNEI. CDR3 size: 16 residues. CDR3 DNA (partial): TGTGCCAGCAGTGTGAATCAGGGGGGCCCGCCGGGGGAA. Its translation is CASSVNQGGPPGE. The CDR3 as a whole reads CASSVNQGGPPGELFF.

The sample holds many counts of this clone. The read ends 3 residues early relative to the CDR3; the germline J gene fills the gap. The chain employs TRBV3-1 (or the pseudogene TRBV3-2) and TRBJ2-5; 9 positions match TRBD2. The length of the CDR3 is 15 residues. Germline values: CDR1 LGHDT, CDR2 YNNKEL (reference sequence). Trimming took 5 bases from V and 3 from J; bases not matched to a gene: 7. The DNA read from the CDR3 is TGTGCCAGCAGCTCATTCGGGACTAGCAAAGAGACC. As protein: CASSSFGTSKET. The CDR3 in full is CASSSFGTSKETQYF.

This clone was observed at least ten times. The DNA ends 3 residues before the CDR3 does, and the rest of the CDR3 is filled in from the germline J gene. The chain couples TRBV28 to TRBJ2-5, with 7 positions matching TRBD1. Germline CDR1 MDHEN, CDR2 SYDVKM. J lost 5 bases, V lost 5 bases, and 11 bases had no gene match. There are 15 residues in the CDR3. CDR3 amino acids: CASSPQTGFQETQYF. CDR3 DNA (partial): TGTGCCAGCAGTCCTCAGACAGGGTTCCAGGAGACC.

This clone was seen at least ten times. The read terminates 3 residues before the CDR3 end, so the remaining end is supplied by the germline J gene. The chain joins TRBV7-3 to TRBJ2-1; 10 positions agree with TRBD2. The CDR3 contains 16 residues. Looked up from germline, CDR1 is SGHTA and CDR2 is FQGTGA. With 1 base clipped from V and 8 bases from J, the junction kept 8 bases outside the gene matches. The CDR3 region is CASSLSGLAGEDEQFF. The sequenced part of the CDR3 DNA is TGTGCCAGCAGCTTAAGTGGGCTAGCGGGAGAGGATGAG.

This clone occurred many times. The missing CDR3 end, 3 residues past where the read stops, is filled in from the germline J gene. The chain employs TRBV5-1 and TRBJ2-7; 7 bases match TRBD2. The CDR3 spans 15 residues. V was clipped by 0 bases and J by 3 bases; unmatched bases: 6. The germline CDR1 and CDR2 sequences are SGHRS and YFSETQ. This CDR3 reads CASSLAAGVNYEQYF. The CDR3 bases that were read are TGCGCCAGCAGCTTGGCGGCGGGAGTGAACTACGAG.

This clone was detected many times. Coverage ceases 3 residues before the CDR3 finishes, and the germline J gene fills in the end. V and J are TRBV20-1 and TRBJ1-4, with 9 bases fitting TRBD1. Germline V lookup: CDR1 DFQATT, CDR2 SNEGSKA (reference sequence). The trim removed 0 bases at V and 10 bases at J, leaving 6 bases unmatched. The CDR3 extends over 14 amino acids. The CDR3 DNA, read in part, is TGCAGTGCTAGAGACGTCACAGGGGGCGTAAAA. Its protein product is CSARDVTGGVK. The CDR3 in its entirety is CSARDVTGGVKLFF.

This clone was seen a handful of times. The CDR3 region is CASSEEGAGGGNEQFF. The part of the CDR3 DNA that was read is TGTGCCAGCAGTGAAGAGGGAGCGGGGGGGGGCAATGAG. The rearrangement uses TRBV6-1 and TRBJ2-1; TRBD2 aligns across 10 bases. The sequenced fragment ends 3 residues before the CDR3 boundary, so the rest is inferred from the germline J gene. Trimming cost V 1 base and J 6 bases; bases outside gene matches: 6. Germline V gene sequence: CDR1 MNHNS, CDR2 SASEGT. The CDR3 length is 16 residues.

The sample holds many counts of this clone. Sequencing ends 3 residues short of the CDR3 end; the germline J gene provides the rest. The chain joins TRBV12-3 or TRBV12-4 to TRBJ1-2; a weak D match, TRBD1 (5 bases). With 4 bases removed from V and 7 bases from J, the gap between germline ends came to 16 bases. The CDR3 has 14 amino acids. CDR3 DNA, as far as it was read: TGTGCCAGCAGTTCCCAGGCAGGGATGGGTGGC. Translation: CASSSQAGMGG. The CDR3 in full is CASSSQAGMGGYTF.

This clone has ten or more counts. The sequenced fragment ends 3 residues before the CDR3 boundary, so the rest is inferred from the germline J gene. The chain couples TRBV2 to TRBJ2-7; the D gene is possibly TRBD1 (5 bases). This CDR3 is built from 13 residues. The V and J ends lost 5 bases and 2 bases respectively, with 10 bases between them. Germline values: CDR1 SNHLY, CDR2 FYNNEI. The sequenced part of the CDR3 DNA is TGTGCCAGCAGTCCCCAAGGGGCCTACGAG. This encodes CASSPQGAYE. The CDR3 as a whole reads CASSPQGAYEQYF.

This clone was detected ten times or more. The sequenced fragment ends 3 residues before the CDR3 boundary, so the rest is inferred from the germline J gene. The genes are TRBV7-3 and TRBJ2-2; TRBD1 might be the D (6 bases). The V end was cut by 9 bases, the J end by 0 bases, with 17 bases between. Per germline, CDR1 SGHTA and CDR2 FQGTGA. The CDR3 extends over 16 amino acids. Incomplete CDR3 DNA: TGTGCCAGAACTGACAGGCCGTTCGCGAACACCGGGGAG. Its translation is CARTDRPFANTGE. The full CDR3 protein is CARTDRPFANTGELFF.